Below, 32 T cell receptor beta chains from the same sample are listed, as sequenced in a study of cytomegalovirus exposure and HLA in healthy donors. The PCR made use of 60 Vbeta and 13 Jbeta primers. The table came from immunoSEQ multiplex PCR; TCRdb's copy has only in-frame clones and leaves some out. Among roughly 120,000 clones, 79% were seen once, and the ten largest hold 4% to 5.5%. Material: PBMCs. The receptors were sampled from a man aged 30 to 45 in good health and CMV-seropositive.

This clone was observed a single time. This sequence joins TRBV5-5 and TRBJ1-1; D gene unclear. This CDR3 has 15 amino acids. From germline, CDR1 is SGHKS and CDR2 YYEKEE (reference sequence). Trimming removed 2 bases from V and 1 base from J, with 12 bases in between. The CDR3 sequence is CASSLPPGRNTEAFF. CDR3 DNA: TGTGCCAGCAGCTTACCCCCCGGGAGGAACACTGAAGCTTTCTTT.

This clone has a count of ten or more. V and J are TRBV5-1 and TRBJ1-1; tentatively, D is TRBD1 (5 bases). V lost 3 bases and J 0 bases, leaving 12 bases between the germline ends. Germline loops: CDR1 SGHRS, CDR2 YFSETQ. The CDR3 runs to 15 residues. CDR3 residues: CASSSNAGLNTEAFF. The DNA for the CDR3 is TGCGCCAGCAGCTCGAACGCAGGGCTGAACACTGAAGCTTTCTTT.

The chain links TRBV4-2 to TRBJ2-3; 8 nucleotides align to TRBD2. Trimming at V came to 2 bases and at J to 3 bases, leaving 10 bases not matched to a gene. The CDR3 spans 17 residues. Germline V CDR1 and CDR2: LGHNA, YNFKEQ. CDR3 sequence (DNA): TGTGCCAGCAGCCAACCAACGGCAGCGGGAGTAACAGATACGCAGTATTTT. Translating gives CASSQPTAAGVTDTQYF.

In its sample, this clone was seen a few times. This chain connects TRBV9 to TRBJ2-1, with 7 bases lining up with TRBD1. With 3 bases clipped from V and 5 bases from J, the junction kept 5 bases outside the gene matches. This CDR3 contains 14 residues. CDR1 and CDR2 from the germline V gene are SGDLS and YYNGEE. The CDR3 DNA reads TGTGCCAGCAGCGACGACAGGGCACACAATGAGCAGTTCTTC. Translated: CASSDDRAHNEQFF.

The J gene is TRBJ1-5, the V gene TRBV4-1; possible D gene TRBD1, 5 bases. V was trimmed by 1 base and J by 3 bases, leaving 13 bases between them. Germline CDR1 reads MGHRA; CDR2 reads YSYEKL. This CDR3 spans 16 amino acids. The CDR3 here is CASSQGMGLVNQPQHF. The CDR3 DNA follows: TGCGCCAGCAGCCAAGGTATGGGACTGGTCAATCAGCCCCAGCATTTT.

The rearrangement links TRBV7-9 to TRBJ2-3; D might be TRBD2 (5 bases). V lost 4 bases and J 1 base, leaving 12 bases between the germline ends. This CDR3 comprises 15 residues. Germline CDR1 is SEHNR and CDR2 is FQNEAQ (reference sequence). Here the CDR3 reads CASSWYGMGTDTQYF. For the CDR3, the DNA is TGTGCCAGCAGCTGGTACGGGATGGGCACAGATACGCAGTATTTT.

The chain is built from TRBV7-6 and TRBJ1-1; 7 nucleotides align to TRBD1. V dropped 5 bases and J dropped 7; count of bases not matched to a gene: 10. This CDR3 comprises 14 residues. Germline V gene lookup returns CDR1 SGHVS and CDR2 FNYEAQ. The CDR3 reads CASSRGTDPVEAFF. The CDR3 coding sequence is TGTGCCAGCAGCAGGGGGACAGATCCGGTTGAAGCTTTCTTT.

This chain uses TRBV6-1 with TRBJ1-2, with D perhaps TRBD1 (6 bases). Between the trimmed V and J ends, which lost 8 bases and 4 bases, there was a span of 11 bases. Per germline, CDR1 MNHNS and CDR2 SASEGT. The CDR3 runs to 12 residues. For the CDR3, the DNA is TGTGCCAGCTCCGGACAGATCTATGGCTACACCTTC. Amino acid sequence: CASSGQIYGYTF.

This rearrangement joins TRBV9 to TRBJ1-3; D is uncertain. V lost 0 bases to trimming and J lost 5 bases, with 9 bases between them. The CDR3 sequence is 14 residues long. CDR1 and CDR2 (germline): SGDLS, YYNGEE. DNA for the CDR3: TGTGCCAGCAGCGTAGATCCAGGTAGAAACACCATATATTTT. Encoded protein: CASSVDPGRNTIYF.

V gene TRBV9 combines with J gene TRBJ1-2, with TRBD1 matching over 7 bases. This CDR3 region has 15 residues. From germline, CDR1 is SGDLS and CDR2 YYNGEE. V trimming: 4 bases; J trimming: 2 bases; junction bases outside the gene matches: 8. CDR3 loop: CASSPRWDSNYGYTF. The CDR3 DNA reads as TGTGCCAGCAGCCCGAGATGGGACAGCAACTATGGCTACACCTTC.

This chain links TRBV4-2 with TRBJ2-2; 7 positions match TRBD1. The CDR3 length is 16 residues. The V and J ends lost 3 bases and 6 bases, in that order; junction bases with no gene match: 10. CDR1 is LGHNA and CDR2 is YNFKEQ in the germline V gene. CDR3 DNA: TGTGCCAGCAGCCATAAACCACAGGGGTTCGCCGGGGAGCTGTTTTTT. This sequence encodes CASSHKPQGFAGELFF.

This clone was found a few times. This chain uses TRBV6-6 with TRBJ2-7, with 8 bases aligning to TRBD1. Germline CDR1 MNHNY, CDR2 SVGAGI (reference sequence). This CDR3 has 14 residues. The J segment lost 10 bases and the V segment lost 2 bases, leaving 10 bases of the junction unmatched. The CDR3 loop reads CASSYRGLGQAQYF. The CDR3 DNA follows: TGTGCCAGCAGTTACCGGGGGTTGGGACAGGCCCAGTACTTC.

The J gene is TRBJ2-7, the V gene TRBV4-1; weak D call: TRBD1 (5 bases). In germline, CDR1 is MGHRA, CDR2 YSYEKL. The V end was cut by 0 bases, the J end by 3 bases, with 6 bases between. This CDR3 is built from 13 residues. The chain's CDR3 is CASSQDRGYEQYF. DNA for the CDR3: TGCGCCAGCAGCCAAGATAGGGGCTACGAGCAGTACTTC.

This clone came up once. This chain uses TRBV27 with TRBJ1-2, with a tentative D call TRBD1 (5 bases). In germline, CDR1 is MNHEY, CDR2 SMNVEV (reference sequence). The V end lost 1 base, the J end lost 4 bases, and 10 bases lay between the germline ends. CDR3 length: 14 amino acids. The chain's CDR3 is CASSLLGAGYGYTF. DNA for the CDR3: TGTGCCAGCAGTTTATTAGGGGCTGGCTATGGCTACACCTTC.

The rearrangement links TRBV10-3 to TRBJ1-4; 7 bases are shared with TRBD1. CDR1 is ENHRY, CDR2 SYGVKD, per germline. The CDR3 contains 15 residues. Losses at the gene ends were 4 bases for V and 5 bases for J; bases not matched to a gene: 7. The CDR3 is CAISGVQGVNEKLFF. Here the CDR3 DNA reads TGTGCCATCAGTGGGGTCCAGGGGGTAAATGAAAAACTGTTTTTT.

This clone has only a few counts. The chain joins TRBV5-1 to TRBJ2-5; 8 bases match TRBD1. This CDR3 region has 16 residues. Germline loops: CDR1 SGHRS, CDR2 YFSETQ. V trimming: 3 bases; J trimming: 5 bases; junction bases outside the gene matches: 12. The CDR3 DNA sequence: TGCGCCAGCAGCTCCCTAGCCCGACAGGGGCCGGAGACCCAGTACTTC. It codes for CASSSLARQGPETQYF. The full variable domain, rest sourced from reference TRBV5-1 and TRBJ2-5, is KAGVTQTPRYLIKTRGQQVTLSCSPISGHRSVSWYQQTPGQGLQFLFEYFSETQRNKGNFPGRFSGRQFSNSRSEMNVSTLELGDSALYLCASSSLARQGPETQYFGPGTRLLVL.

Concerning this clone: A read error may account for a junction end that differs from germline. The chain couples TRBV7-9 to TRBJ2-7, with TRBD2 matching 9 bases. Germline V CDR1 and CDR2: SEHNR, FQNEAQ (reference sequence). The CDR3 is made up of 15 amino acids. The CDR3 coding sequence is TGTTCCAGCAGCGCACCGACTAGCGGTGGCTACGAGCAGTACTTC. Amino acid sequence: CSSSAPTSGGYEQYF.

V and J are TRBV6-5 and TRBJ2-3, with D possibly matching TRBD1 (5 bases). Germline loops: CDR1 MNHEY, CDR2 SVGAGI. The CDR3 loop spans 13 amino acids. The ends were cut back, 0 bases at V and 8 bases at J, with 9 bases in the middle. The CDR3 coding sequence is TGTGCCAGCAGTTACTCGATAGGGGTTACGCAGTATTTT. Translating gives CASSYSIGVTQYF.

This clone turned up a few times. V gene TRBV4-3 combines with J gene TRBJ2-3; D gene unclear. This CDR3 comprises 14 residues. The V and J ends lost 0 bases and 6 bases respectively, with 10 bases between them. Germline lookup yields CDR1 LGHNA and CDR2 YSLEER. Here the CDR3 DNA reads TGCGCCAGCAGCCAAGAAACCACAACCGATACGCAGTATTTT. This translates into CASSQETTTDTQYF.

There are a few counts of this clone. V and J are TRBV7-9 and TRBJ1-5; TRBD1 might be the D (6 bases). The CDR3 contains 15 residues. Germline V gene data show CDR1 as SEHNR and CDR2 as FQNEAQ (reference sequence). Trimming pared 3 bases from V and 0 bases from J, leaving 9 bases between. The CDR3 loop reads CASSLQGFSNQPQHF. The DNA of the CDR3 is TGTGCCAGCAGCTTGCAGGGGTTTAGCAATCAGCCCCAGCATTTT. The full variable domain, with the rest looked up from reference TRBV7-9 and TRBJ1-5, is DTGVSQNPRHKITKRGQNVTFRCDPISEHNRLYWYRQTLGQGPEFLTYFQNEAQLEKSRLLSDRFSAERPKGSFSTLEIQRTEQGDSAMYLCASSLQGFSNQPQHFGDGTRLSIL.

The chain recombines TRBV2 with TRBJ2-7; perhaps TRBD2 as D (6 bases). Trimming removed 6 bases at V and 3 bases at J, with 12 bases between. There are 13 residues in the CDR3. From germline, CDR1 is SNHLY and CDR2 FYNNEI. As DNA, the CDR3 is TGTGCCAGCAGGCGGACTACTCGCTACGAGCAGTACTTC. It encodes CASRRTTRYEQYF.

This clone was counted only a few times. This chain uses TRBV18 with TRBJ1-1, with 9 bases lining up with TRBD1. In germline, CDR1 is KGHSH, CDR2 LQKENI. Unmatched junction bases numbered 3, after V lost 6 bases and J lost 4 bases. This CDR3 is built from 13 residues. The CDR3 DNA reads as TGTGCCAGCTCGACAGGGGGGGTCACTGAAGCTTTCTTT. Residues: CASSTGGVTEAFF.

This clone turned up a few times. The chain employs TRBV28 and TRBJ1-5; D remains unclear. Germline CDR1 and CDR2: MDHEN and SYDVKM. The CDR3 is 12 amino acids. Trimming left V 3 bases short and J 5 bases short, with 5 bases between. DNA for the CDR3: TGTGCCAGCAGTTTTGAGGATCAGCCCCAGCATTTT. It translates to CASSFEDQPQHF.

The chain links TRBV6-5 to TRBJ1-2; 10 positions agree with TRBD1. CDR1 is MNHEY, CDR2 SVGAGI, per germline. This CDR3 region has 13 residues. V lost 9 bases and J lost 4; bases outside the gene matches: 5. CDR3 residues: CASRQGASYGYTF. Written as DNA, the CDR3 is TGTGCCAGTCGACAGGGGGCCAGCTATGGCTACACCTTC.

V usage is TRBV29-1 and J usage is TRBJ2-1, with 10 nucleotides matching TRBD1. Germline CDR1 reads SQVTM; CDR2 reads ANQGSEA. The CDR3 sequence is 15 residues long. The J segment lost 10 bases and the V segment lost 6 bases, leaving 15 bases of the junction unmatched. The CDR3 sequence: CSVAAGTGEIGEQFF. DNA for the CDR3: TGCAGCGTGGCGGCCGGGACAGGGGAAATCGGGGAGCAGTTCTTC.

The chain is built from TRBV4-2 and TRBJ2-7; 7 nucleotides line up with TRBD2. The length of the CDR3 is 15 residues. Germline V CDR1 and CDR2: LGHNA, YNFKEQ. Trimming cost V 0 bases and J 2 bases; bases outside gene matches: 4. The CDR3 region has the DNA TGTGCCAGCAGCCAAGACCCTAGCGGAGCCTACGAGCAGTACTTC. This encodes CASSQDPSGAYEQYF.

The chain combines TRBV10-3 with TRBJ2-5; TRBD2 aligns across 7 bases. From germline, CDR1 is ENHRY and CDR2 SYGVKD. V lost 4 bases, J lost 5 bases, and 10 bases stayed unmatched. This CDR3 spans 15 amino acids. The CDR3, as DNA: TGTGCCATCAGTGCGGGGAGGGAGAGGGGCGAGACCCAGTACTTC. Translation gives CAISAGRERGETQYF.

The CDR3 loop is CASSRRQGPSNTGELFF. CDR3 DNA sequence: TGTGCCAGCAGCCGCCGACAGGGGCCTTCGAACACCGGGGAGCTGTTTTTT. The J gene is TRBJ2-2, the V gene TRBV4-2; TRBD1 aligns across 8 bases. From germline, CDR1 is LGHNA and CDR2 YNFKEQ. The CDR3 runs to 17 residues. Trimming removed 4 bases from V and 0 bases from J; junction bases left unmatched: 7.

The chain employs TRBV27 and TRBJ1-2; D is undetermined. The length of the CDR3 is 15 residues. V was clipped by 5 bases and J by 8 bases, with 21 bases between them. Germline CDR1 reads MNHEY; CDR2 reads SMNVEV (reference sequence). CDR3 bases: TGTGCCAGCAGTCCCACAAGCTACCCGGGGAGAGGCTACACCTTC. It is translated as CASSPTSYPGRGYTF.

This chain connects TRBV5-1 to TRBJ2-6, with TRBD2 as a possible D gene (6 bases). Germline V gives CDR1 SGHRS, CDR2 YFSETQ. This CDR3 region has 18 residues. V shed 4 bases and J shed 4 bases, with 21 bases lying between them. This chain's CDR3 is CASSKGGGSPLGANVLTF. The CDR3 DNA reads TGCGCCAGCAGCAAAGGCGGAGGGAGCCCTCTGGGGGCCAACGTCCTGACTTTC. The complete variable domain, with remaining parts taken from reference TRBV5-1 and TRBJ2-6, reads KAGVTQTPRYLIKTRGQQVTLSCSPISGHRSVSWYQQTPGQGLQFLFEYFSETQRNKGNFPGRFSGRQFSNSRSEMNVSTLELGDSALYLCASSKGGGSPLGANVLTFGAGSRLTVL.

The rearrangement joins TRBV7-8 to TRBJ2-7; 9 bases match TRBD2. Germline CDR1 reads SGHVS; CDR2 reads FQNEAQ. The length of the CDR3 is 16 residues. The V segment lost 1 base and the J segment 6 bases; nucleotides outside the gene matches: 10. The CDR3 sequence: CASSLGRLAGWREQYF. Written as DNA, the CDR3 is TGTGCCAGCAGCTTAGGGCGGCTAGCGGGATGGCGCGAGCAGTACTTC.

The rearrangement links TRBV5-4 to TRBJ1-1, with 11 bases fitting TRBD1. Germline values: CDR1 SGHNT, CDR2 YYREEE (reference sequence). J was trimmed by 1 base and V by 3 bases; bases with no gene match: 2. The CDR3 spans 15 residues. CDR3 sequence (DNA): TGTGCCAGCAGCTGGGGACAGGGGGGGAACACTGAAGCTTTCTTT. The encoded protein is CASSWGQGGNTEAFF. Full variable domain (rest looked up from reference TRBV5-4 and TRBJ1-1): ETGVTQSPTHLIKTRGQQVTLRCSSQSGHNTVSWYQQALGQGPQFIFQYYREEENGRGNFPPRFSGLQFPNYSSELNVNALELDDSALYLCASSWGQGGNTEAFFGQGTRLTVV.